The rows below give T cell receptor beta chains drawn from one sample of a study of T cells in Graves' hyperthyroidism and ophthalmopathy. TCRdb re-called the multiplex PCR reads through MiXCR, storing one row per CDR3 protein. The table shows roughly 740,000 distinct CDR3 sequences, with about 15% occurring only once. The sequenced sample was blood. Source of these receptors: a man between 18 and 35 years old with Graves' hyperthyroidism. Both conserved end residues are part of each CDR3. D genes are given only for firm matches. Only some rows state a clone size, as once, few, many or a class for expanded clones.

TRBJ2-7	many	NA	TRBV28	CASSFRPESSYEQYF	TGTGCCAGCAGTTTTCGTCCAGAGAGCTCCTACGAGCAGTACTTC
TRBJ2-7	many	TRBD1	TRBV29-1	CSVEPPDRDEQYF	TGCAGCGTTGAGCCCCCGGACAGGGACGAGCAGTACTTC
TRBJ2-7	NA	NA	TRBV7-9	CASSTSWAGVQSYEQYF	TGTGCCAGCAGCACAAGTTGGGCGGGCGTACAATCCTACGAGCAGTACTTC
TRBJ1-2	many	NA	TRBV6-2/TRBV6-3	CASSERAVYGYTF	TGTGCCAGCAGCGAAAGGGCTGTCTATGGCTACACCTTC
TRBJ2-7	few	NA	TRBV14	CASSQDPTGYEQYF	TGTGCCAGCAGCCAAGACCCTACGGGGTACGAGCAGTACTTC
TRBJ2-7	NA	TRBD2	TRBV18	CASSPTYGEGLEQYF	TGTGCCAGCTCGCCCACTTACGGGGAGGGCCTCGAGCAGTACTTC
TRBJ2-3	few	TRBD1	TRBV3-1	CASSQEDRGFLGTQYF	TGTGCCAGCAGCCAAGAAGACAGGGGCTTTCTAGGTACGCAGTATTTT
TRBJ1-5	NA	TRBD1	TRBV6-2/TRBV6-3	CASSPAGTANQPQHF	TGTGCCAGCAGTCCGGCCGGGACAGCTAATCAGCCCCAGCATTTT
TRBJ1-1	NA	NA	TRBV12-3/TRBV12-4	CASSFKSNTEAFF	TGTGCCAGCAGTTTTAAATCGAACACTGAAGCTTTCTTT
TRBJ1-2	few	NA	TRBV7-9	CASSSGRDRNGYTF	TGTGCCAGCAGCTCGGGCAGGGATCGAAATGGCTACACCTTC
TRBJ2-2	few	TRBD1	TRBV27	CASSPHRGRATGELFF	TGTGCCAGCAGTCCGCACAGGGGTCGTGCCACCGGGGAGCTGTTTTTT
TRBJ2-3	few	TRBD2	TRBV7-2	CASSLEGTSGGSPDTQYF	TGTGCCAGCAGCTTAGAGGGGACTAGCGGGGGGAGCCCAGATACGCAGTATTTT
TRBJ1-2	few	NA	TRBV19	CASSMDDRTNGYTF	TGTGCCAGTAGTATGGACGACAGAACCAATGGCTACACCTTC
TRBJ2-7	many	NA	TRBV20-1	CSARVRSVAEVIPYEQYF	TGCAGTGCTAGAGTGCGGTCGGTAGCGGAAGTTATTCCCTACGAGCAGTACTTC
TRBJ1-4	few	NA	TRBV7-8	CASSQRTQSATNEKLFF	TGTGCCAGCAGCCAACGGACGCAGTCTGCAACTAATGAAAAACTGTTTTTT
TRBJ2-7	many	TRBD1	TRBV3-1	CASSQGGTGIYEQYF	TGTGCCAGCAGCCAAGGGGGGACAGGGATCTACGAGCAGTACTTC
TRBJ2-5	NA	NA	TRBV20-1	CSASIPFVQEIQYF	TGCAGTGCTAGCATCCCATTCGTCCAAGAGATCCAGTACTTC
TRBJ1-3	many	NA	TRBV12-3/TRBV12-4	CASKTAGAGNTIYF	TGTGCCAGCAAAACAGCAGGGGCCGGAAACACCATATATTTT
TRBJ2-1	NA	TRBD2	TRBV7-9	CASSAGTSRYNEQFF	TGTGCCAGCAGCGCCGGGACTAGCAGGTACAATGAGCAGTTCTTC
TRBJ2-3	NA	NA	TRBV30	CAWISRYTQYF	TGTGCCTGGATTAGCCGGTATACGCAGTATTTT
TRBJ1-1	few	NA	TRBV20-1	CSARETGRNTEAFF	TGCAGTGCTAGAGAAACGGGACGGAACACTGAAGCTTTCTTT
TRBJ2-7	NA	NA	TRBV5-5	CASSPSFEVRNEQYF	TGTGCCAGCAGCCCGAGTTTTGAGGTACGGAACGAGCAGTACTTC
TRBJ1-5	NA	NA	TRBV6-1	CASNTQKSSPFQPQHF	TGTGCCAGCAACACGCAAAAGTCCTCCCCATTCCAGCCCCAGCATTTT
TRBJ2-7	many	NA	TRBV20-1	CSARDPRTYEQYF	TGCAGTGCTAGAGATCCGCGAACCTACGAGCAGTACTTC
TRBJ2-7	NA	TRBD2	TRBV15	CATSRGRPLERGSYEQYF	TGTGCCACCAGCAGAGGAAGGCCTTTGGAGCGGGGATCCTACGAGCAGTACTTC
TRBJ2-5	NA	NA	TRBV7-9	CATSGNQETQYF	TGTGCCACTTCCGGGAACCAAGAGACCCAGTACTTC
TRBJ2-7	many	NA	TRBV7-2	CASSLKTGNYEQYF	TGTGCCAGCAGCCTCAAGACAGGAAACTACGAGCAGTACTTC
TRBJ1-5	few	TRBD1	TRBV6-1	CASRTGLRQPQHF	TGTGCCAGCAGGACAGGGTTGAGGCAGCCCCAGCATTTT
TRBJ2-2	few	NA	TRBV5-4	CATAYGGGQGRTGELFF	TGTGCCACAGCATACGGGGGGGGACAGGGTCGGACCGGGGAGCTGTTTTTT
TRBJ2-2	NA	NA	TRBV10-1	CASSPRATGELFF	TGCGCCAGCTCCCCTCGCGCGACCGGGGAGCTGTTTTTT
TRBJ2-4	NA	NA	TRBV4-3	CASSQERQVLPSIAKNIQYF	TGCGCCAGCAGCCAAGAAAGACAGGTCCTTCCGTCTATAGCCAAAAACATTCAGTACTTC
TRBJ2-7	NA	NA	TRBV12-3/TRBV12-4	CASSLEGRPHEQYF	TGTGCCAGCAGTTTAGAGGGCCGCCCCCACGAGCAGTACTTC
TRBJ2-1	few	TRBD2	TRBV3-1	CASSQVIAGGNEQFF	TGTGCCAGCAGCCAAGTTATTGCGGGAGGGAATGAGCAGTTCTTC
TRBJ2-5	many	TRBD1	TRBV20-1	CSALTGGGQETQYF	TGCAGTGCTTTGACAGGGGGCGGTCAAGAGACCCAGTACTTC
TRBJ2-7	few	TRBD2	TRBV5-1	CASTASGRLSEQYF	TGCGCCAGCACGGCTAGCGGGAGACTGAGCGAGCAGTACTTC
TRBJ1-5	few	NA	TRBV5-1	CASSLGGTVNQPQHF	TGCGCCAGCAGCTTGGGGGGGACGGTCAATCAGCCCCAGCATTTT
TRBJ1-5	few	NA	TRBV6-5	CASSFLTGTNQPQHF	TGTGCCAGCAGTTTTCTCACAGGGACCAATCAGCCCCAGCATTTT
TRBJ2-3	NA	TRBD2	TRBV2	CASYSGRLGSDTQYF	TGTGCCAGCTATAGCGGGAGGCTTGGGTCAGATACGCAGTATTTT
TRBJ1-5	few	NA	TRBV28	CASIPIGGENQPQHF	TGTGCCAGCATTCCAATTGGGGGCGAAAATCAGCCCCAGCATTTT
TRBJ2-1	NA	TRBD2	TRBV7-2	CASSYAGLAISYNEQFF	TGTGCCAGCAGCTACGCGGGACTAGCAATCTCCTACAATGAGCAGTTCTTC
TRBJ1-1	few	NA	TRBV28	CASCAELLF	TGTGCCAGTTGCGCGGAGTTGCTCTTT
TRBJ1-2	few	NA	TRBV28	CASTLGKLGSNYGYTF	TGTGCCAGCACCCTAGGAAAGCTGGGATCTAACTATGGCTACACCTTC
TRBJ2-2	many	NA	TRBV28	CASSPPRVTGELFF	TGTGCCAGCAGTCCCCCCCGGGTCACCGGGGAGCTGTTTTTT
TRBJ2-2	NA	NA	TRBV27	CASSQGTIGELFF	TGTGCCAGCAGTCAGGGGACGATCGGGGAGCTGTTTTTT
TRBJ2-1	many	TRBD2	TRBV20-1	CSARDPARIGLAGYNEQFF	TGCAGTGCTAGAGATCCCGCGAGGATCGGGCTAGCGGGCTACAATGAGCAGTTCTTC
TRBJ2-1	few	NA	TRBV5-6	CASSWRSSYNEQFF	TGTGCCAGCAGCTGGCGGAGTTCCTACAATGAGCAGTTCTTC
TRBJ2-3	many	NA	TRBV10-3	CAISDKLVTDTQYF	TGTGCCATCAGTGATAAACTTGTCACTGATACGCAGTATTTT
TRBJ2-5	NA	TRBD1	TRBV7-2	CASRMTGKETQYF	TGTGCCAGCAGAATGACAGGGAAAGAGACCCAGTACTTC
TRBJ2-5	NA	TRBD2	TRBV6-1	CASKLLGGETQYF	TGTGCCAGCAAACTGCTGGGAGGGGAGACCCAGTACTTC
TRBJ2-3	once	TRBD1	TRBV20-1	CSAFSGGTDTQYF	TGCAGTGCTTTCTCAGGGGGAACAGATACGCAGTATTTT
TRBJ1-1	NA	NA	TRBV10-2	CASSTRGLNTEAFF	TGCGCCAGCAGCACACGGGGCTTGAACACTGAAGCTTTCTTT
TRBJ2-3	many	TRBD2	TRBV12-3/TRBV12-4	CASTPGLAGRGDTQYF	TGTGCCAGCACCCCGGGACTAGCGGGCCGCGGAGATACGCAGTATTTT
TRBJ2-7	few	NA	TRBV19	CASSVGLGAYEQYF	TGTGCCAGTAGTGTGGGACTGGGGGCCTACGAGCAGTACTTC
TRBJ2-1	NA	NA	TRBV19	CASSRTGASGSYYNEQFF	TGTGCCAGTAGCAGGACAGGGGCTAGCGGGAGTTATTACAATGAGCAGTTCTTC
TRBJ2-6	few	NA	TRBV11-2	CASSLVGYGANVLTF	TGTGCCAGCAGCTTAGTGGGATACGGGGCCAACGTCCTGACTTTC